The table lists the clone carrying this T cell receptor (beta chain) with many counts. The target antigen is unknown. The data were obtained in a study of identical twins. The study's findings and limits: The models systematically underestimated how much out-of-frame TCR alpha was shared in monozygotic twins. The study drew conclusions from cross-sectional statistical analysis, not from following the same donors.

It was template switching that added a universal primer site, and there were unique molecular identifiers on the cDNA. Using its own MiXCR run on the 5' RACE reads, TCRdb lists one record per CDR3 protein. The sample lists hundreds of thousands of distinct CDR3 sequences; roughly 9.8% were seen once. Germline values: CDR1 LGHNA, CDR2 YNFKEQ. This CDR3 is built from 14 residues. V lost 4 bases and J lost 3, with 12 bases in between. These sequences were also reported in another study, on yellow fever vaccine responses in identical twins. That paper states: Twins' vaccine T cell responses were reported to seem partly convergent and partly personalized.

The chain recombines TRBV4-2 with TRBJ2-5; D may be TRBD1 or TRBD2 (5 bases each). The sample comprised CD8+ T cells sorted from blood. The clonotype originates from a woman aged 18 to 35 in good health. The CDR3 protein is CASSPVWGKETQYF. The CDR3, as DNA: TGTGCCAGCAGCCCGGTGTGGGGGAAAGAGACCCAGTACTTC.